The 16 T cell receptor beta chains listed next were all sequenced from one sample in a study of somatic mutations in cytotoxic T cells in rheumatoid arthritis. Measured with immunoSEQ multiplex PCR; TCRdb has only the in-frame clones, and not every one. The data contain about 9,200 clones, roughly 85% of them singletons. Sequenced input: CD8+ T cells sorted from blood. Every receptor here comes from an adult with rheumatoid arthritis.

Here the CDR3 reads CASSWGNYEQYF. CDR3 nucleotides: TGTGCCAGCAGTTGGGGGAACTACGAGCAGTACTTC. This chain joins TRBV25-1 and TRBJ2-7, with D perhaps TRBD1 or TRBD2 (5 bases each). Trimming cost V 5 bases and J 3 bases, with 8 bases left between them. This CDR3 is built from 12 residues. Per the germline V gene, CDR1 is MGHDK and CDR2 is SYGVNS.

This clone was recorded only once. The chain combines TRBV28 with TRBJ2-5, with 7 bases fitting TRBD2. The J segment lost 2 bases and the V segment lost 2 bases, leaving 2 bases of the junction unmatched. Germline loops: CDR1 MDHEN, CDR2 SYDVKM. This CDR3 spans 14 amino acids. CDR3 amino acids: CASSLDGGQETQYF. The CDR3 DNA sequence: TGTGCCAGCAGTTTAGACGGGGGGCAAGAGACCCAGTACTTC.

This chain links TRBV9 with TRBJ2-3; D is uncertain. V dropped 0 bases and J dropped 0 bases, with 8 bases sitting between them. CDR1 is SGDLS, CDR2 YYNGEE, per germline. This CDR3 has 15 amino acids. The CDR3 region is CASSVEDGSTDTQYF. The CDR3, as DNA: TGTGCCAGCAGCGTAGAGGACGGGAGCACAGATACGCAGTATTTT.

This sequence joins TRBV6-4 and TRBJ2-3; tentatively, D is TRBD2 (6 bases). The CDR3 has 16 residues. Deletions cut 2 bases from V and 0 bases from J, with 12 bases between. Looked up from germline, CDR1 is MRHNA and CDR2 is SNTAGT. CDR3 nucleotide sequence: TGTGCCAGCAGTGACAAGGCGGGGTCGAGCACAGATACGCAGTATTTT. Protein: CASSDKAGSSTDTQYF.

The chain joins TRBV7-6 to TRBJ1-2; 8 bases fit TRBD1. The CDR3 covers 15 residues. Germline V CDR1 and CDR2: SGHVS, FNYEAQ. After removal of 5 bases from V and 4 bases from J, the junction contained 9 bases not matched to a gene. In nucleotides, the CDR3 is TGTGCCAGCAGCCCTCTGACAGGGGCGTCCTATGGCTACACCTTC. Translated: CASSPLTGASYGYTF.

V is TRBV4-1 and J is TRBJ2-5, with 7 bases matching TRBD1. The J call may be faulty, since TRBJ2-7 better matches the DNA end. The CDR3 spans 15 residues. Germline V gives CDR1 MGHRA, CDR2 YSYEKL. The chain's CDR3 is CASSLTWDRSYEQYF. CDR3 bases: TGCGCCAGCAGCTTAACATGGGACAGATCCTACGAGCAGTACTTC.

V and J are TRBV7-6 and TRBJ2-1, with TRBD2 matching over 9 bases. The CDR3 is made up of 17 amino acids. The germline gives CDR1 SGHVS, CDR2 FNYEAQ. After removal of 2 bases from V and 1 base from J, the junction contained 6 bases not matched to a gene. The CDR3 loop is CASSLTTSGHSYNEQFF. CDR3 nucleotides: TGTGCCAGCAGCTTAACGACTAGCGGTCATTCCTACAATGAGCAGTTCTTC.

The chain is built from TRBV9 and TRBJ1-2; D is perhaps TRBD1 (5 bases). V was trimmed by 4 bases and J by 4 bases, leaving 11 bases between them. CDR3 length equals 13 residues. Germline V lookup: CDR1 SGDLS, CDR2 YYNGEE. CDR3 in amino acids: CASSPGTVYGYTF. In DNA form, the CDR3 reads TGTGCCAGCAGCCCCGGGACGGTCTATGGCTACACCTTC.

This rearrangement joins TRBV29-1 to TRBJ1-2; maybe TRBD1 (5 bases). The CDR3 consists of 16 residues. V shed 0 bases and J shed 4 bases, with 18 bases lying between them. The germline gives CDR1 SQVTM, CDR2 ANQGSEA. This CDR3 reads CSVEDWGTHRAYGYTF. The CDR3 DNA reads TGCAGCGTTGAAGATTGGGGCACCCACCGGGCCTATGGCTACACCTTC.

This chain connects TRBV15 to TRBJ2-7; unclear D gene. Per germline, CDR1 LNHNV and CDR2 YYDKDF (reference sequence). V was trimmed by 3 bases and J by 2 bases, leaving 11 bases between them. The CDR3 length is 14 residues. CDR3 protein: CATSRALKTYEQYF. CDR3 coding DNA: TGTGCCACCAGCAGGGCCTTGAAGACCTACGAGCAGTACTTC.

The gene calls are TRBV13 and TRBJ1-1; 8 positions match TRBD1. The CDR3 is 15 residues long. Germline CDR1 reads PRHDT; CDR2 reads FYEKMQ (reference sequence). V lost 1 base to trimming and J lost 1 base; unmatched junction nucleotides: 2. The CDR3 loop is CASSLAGQGNTEAFF. The DNA for the CDR3 is TGTGCCAGCAGCTTAGCTGGACAGGGGAACACTGAAGCTTTCTTT. Full variable domain (remainder filled in from reference TRBV13 and TRBJ1-1): AAGVIQSPRHLIKEKRETATLKCYPIPRHDTVYWYQQGPGQDPQFLISFYEKMQSDKGSIPDRFSAQQFSDYHSELNMSSLELGDSALYFCASSLAGQGNTEAFFGQGTRLTVV.

This clone was detected only once. V is TRBV7-8 and J is TRBJ2-2; TRBD1 agrees at 7 bases. This CDR3 is built from 18 residues. CDR1 is SGHVS, CDR2 FQNEAQ, per germline. The trim removed 4 bases at V and 3 bases at J, leaving 14 bases unmatched. The CDR3: CASSSSRDSDSDTGELFF. The CDR3 DNA is TGTGCCAGCAGCTCGAGCCGGGACAGCGACTCTGACACCGGGGAGCTGTTTTTT.

The chain uses TRBV11-2 and TRBJ2-1; 12 nucleotides align to TRBD2. Trimming cost V 3 bases and J 7 bases; bases outside gene matches: 4. The germline gives CDR1 SGHAT, CDR2 FQNNGV. The CDR3 runs to 15 residues. CDR3 DNA: TGTGCCAGCAGCTTGACTAGCGGGAGTATGAATGAGCAGTTCTTC. Translated: CASSLTSGSMNEQFF.

The chain carries TRBV4-1 and TRBJ2-5; D is unclear. The CDR3 loop spans 14 amino acids. V was shortened by 1 base and J by 4 bases, with 10 bases between the two germline ends. In germline, CDR1 is MGHRA, CDR2 YSYEKL. CDR3 protein: CASSQVGGIETQYF. The DNA of the CDR3 is TGCGCCAGCAGCCAAGTTGGTGGTATAGAGACCCAGTACTTC.

This rearrangement joins TRBV9 to TRBJ1-2, with D perhaps matching TRBD1 (6 bases). The CDR3 sequence is 16 residues long. Deletions cut 0 bases from V and 1 base from J, with 13 bases between. CDR1 and CDR2 from the germline V gene are SGDLS and YYNGEE. The CDR3 DNA reads TGTGCCAGCAGCGTAGGACGCGGGGGCGATAACTATGGCTACACCTTC. Residues: CASSVGRGGDNYGYTF.

A few counts support this clone. CDR3 DNA sequence: TGTGCCAGCAGCTTAGACTGGAATCAGCCCCAGCATTTT. Translating it yields CASSLDWNQPQHF. The rearrangement links TRBV9 to TRBJ1-5; no reliable D call. The CDR3 totals 13 residues. Trimming stripped 4 bases from V and 4 bases from J, with 9 bases between. Germline assignment: CDR1 SGDLS and CDR2 YYNGEE.